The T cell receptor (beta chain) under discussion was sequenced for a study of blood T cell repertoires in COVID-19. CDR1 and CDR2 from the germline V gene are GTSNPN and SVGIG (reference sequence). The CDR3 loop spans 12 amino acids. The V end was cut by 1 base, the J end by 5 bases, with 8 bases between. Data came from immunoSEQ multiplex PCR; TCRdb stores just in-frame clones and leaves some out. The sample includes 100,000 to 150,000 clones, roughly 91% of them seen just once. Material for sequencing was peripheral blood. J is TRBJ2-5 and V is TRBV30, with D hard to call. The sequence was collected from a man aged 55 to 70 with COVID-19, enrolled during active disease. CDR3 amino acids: CAWSERSETQYF. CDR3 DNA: TGTGCCTGGAGTGAAAGGAGTGAGACCCAGTACTTC. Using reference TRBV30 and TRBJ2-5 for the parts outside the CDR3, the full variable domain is SQTIHQWPATLVQPVGSPLSLECTVEGTSNPNLYWYRQAAGRGLQLLFYSVGIGQISSEVPQNLSASRPQDRQFILSSKKLLLSDSGFYLCAWSERSETQYFGPGTRLLVL.